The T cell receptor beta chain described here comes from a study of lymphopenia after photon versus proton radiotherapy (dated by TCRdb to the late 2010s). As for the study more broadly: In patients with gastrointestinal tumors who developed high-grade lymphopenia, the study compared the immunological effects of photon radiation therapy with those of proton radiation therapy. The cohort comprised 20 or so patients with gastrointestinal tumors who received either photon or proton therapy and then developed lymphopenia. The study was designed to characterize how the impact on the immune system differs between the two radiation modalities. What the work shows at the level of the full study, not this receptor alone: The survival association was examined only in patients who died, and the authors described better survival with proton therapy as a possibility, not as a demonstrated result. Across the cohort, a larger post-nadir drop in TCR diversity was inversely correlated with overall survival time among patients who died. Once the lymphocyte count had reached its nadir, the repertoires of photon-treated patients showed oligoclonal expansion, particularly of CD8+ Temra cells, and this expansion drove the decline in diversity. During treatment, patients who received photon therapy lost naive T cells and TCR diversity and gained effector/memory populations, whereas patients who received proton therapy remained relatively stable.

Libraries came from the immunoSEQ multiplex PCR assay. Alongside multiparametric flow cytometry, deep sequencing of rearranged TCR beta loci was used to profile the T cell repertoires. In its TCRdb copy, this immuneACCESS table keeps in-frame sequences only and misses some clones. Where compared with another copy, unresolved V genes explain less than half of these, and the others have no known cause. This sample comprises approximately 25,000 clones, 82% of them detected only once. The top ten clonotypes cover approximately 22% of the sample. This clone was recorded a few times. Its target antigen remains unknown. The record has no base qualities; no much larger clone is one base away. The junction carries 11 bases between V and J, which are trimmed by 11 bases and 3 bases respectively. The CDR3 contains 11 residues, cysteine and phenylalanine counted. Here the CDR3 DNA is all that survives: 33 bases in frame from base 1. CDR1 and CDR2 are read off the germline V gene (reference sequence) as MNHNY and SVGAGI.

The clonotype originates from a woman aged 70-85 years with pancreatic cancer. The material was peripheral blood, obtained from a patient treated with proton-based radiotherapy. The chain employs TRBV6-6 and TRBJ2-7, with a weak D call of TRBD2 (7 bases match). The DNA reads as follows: TGTGCCGGGGGGGGCGGCTACGAGCAGTACTTC. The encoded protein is CAGGGGYEQYF.